This paragraph reports one T cell receptor beta chain. The target antigen is unknown. A single heparinised draw of roughly 100 mL on average was taken per donor. This entry belongs to a study of beta chain features in type 1 diabetes. Isolated RNA was reverse transcribed in full, so expressed TCRB transcripts were sequenced. Here immunoSEQ multiplex PCR was the method, and the copy in TCRdb shows in-frame clones only, minus some. The table includes 250,000 to 300,000 clones, 14% detected once. General observations from the study: Among patients with Type 1 diabetes, TCRB CDR3s were moderately but significantly shorter in every one of the four CD4+ subsets.

Germline CDR1 is SEHNR and CDR2 is FQNEAQ (reference sequence). The CDR3 has 14 residues. J was trimmed by 7 bases and V by 2 bases; bases with no gene match: 3. The specimen was naive CD4+ T cells from blood. The chain is built from TRBV7-9 and TRBJ1-2, with TRBD1 matching over 11 bases. The TCR was taken from a man between 25 and 39 years old with type 1 diabetes. As DNA, the CDR3 is TGTGCCAGCAGCTTACGGACAGGGGGCCGTGGCTACACCTTC. Amino acids: CASSLRTGGRGYTF.